These 2 T cell receptor beta chains were all obtained from the same sample, sequenced in a study of blood T cells in healthy people across ages. PCR was performed a second time for roughly 7 to 11 cycles using a sample-barcoded 5' primer and a J-beta primer mix. MiXCR, applied by TCRdb to the 5' RACE reads, yields one record per CDR3 protein. In the table there are some 900,000 distinct CDR3 sequences, around 26% of which are singletons. The sample consisted of blood. These receptors originate from a woman of 80 years or more in good health.

This clonotype was counted ten times or more. The chain employs TRBV24-1 and TRBJ2-3; 8 bases line up with TRBD2. The CDR3 consists of 19 residues. Germline CDR1 and CDR2: KGHDR and SFDVKD. Trimming cost V 1 base and J 2 bases; bases outside gene matches: 13. DNA of the CDR3: TGTGCCACCAGTGATTTATCCCTAGAGCGGGGGCGGTACACAGATACGCAGTATTTT. Translation gives CATSDLSLERGRYTDTQYF.

The V and J genes are TRBV3-1 and TRBJ1-1; D is ambiguous. The ends were cut back, 0 bases at V and 7 bases at J, with 9 bases in the middle. Germline values: CDR1 LGHDT, CDR2 YNNKEL (reference sequence). The CDR3 is 13 amino acids. The chain's CDR3 is CASSQDRYSEAFF. The CDR3 region has the DNA TGTGCCAGCAGCCAAGATCGGTACAGTGAAGCTTTCTTT. The full variable domain, in which reference TRBV3-1 and TRBJ1-1 provide the parts outside the CDR3, is DTAVSQTPKYLVTQMGNDKSIKCEQNLGHDTMYWYKQDSKKFLKIMFSYNNKELIINETVPNRFSPKSPDKAHLNLHINSLELGDSAVYFCASSQDRYSEAFFGQGTRLTVV.